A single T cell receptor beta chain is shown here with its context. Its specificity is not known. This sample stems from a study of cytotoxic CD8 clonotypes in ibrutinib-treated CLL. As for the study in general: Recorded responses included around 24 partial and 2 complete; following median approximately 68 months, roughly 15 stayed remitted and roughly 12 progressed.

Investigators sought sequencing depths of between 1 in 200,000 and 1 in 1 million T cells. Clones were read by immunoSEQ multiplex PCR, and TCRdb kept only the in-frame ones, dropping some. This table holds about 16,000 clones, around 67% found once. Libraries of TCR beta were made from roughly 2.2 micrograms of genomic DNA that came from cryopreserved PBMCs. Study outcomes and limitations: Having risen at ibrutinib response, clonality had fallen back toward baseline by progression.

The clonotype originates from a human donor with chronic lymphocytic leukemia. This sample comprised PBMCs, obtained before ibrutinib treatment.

The DNA of the CDR3 is TGTGCCAGCAGCTTGACTCTAGCGGGGGGACTCAGAGAGACCCAGTACTTC. Protein sequence: CASSLTLAGGLRETQYF. The rearrangement links TRBV5-5 to TRBJ2-5; 11 bases fit TRBD2. The V and J ends lost 1 base and 4 bases, in that order; junction bases with no gene match: 9. Germline CDR1 is SGHKS and CDR2 is YYEKEE (reference sequence). The CDR3 sequence is 17 residues long.